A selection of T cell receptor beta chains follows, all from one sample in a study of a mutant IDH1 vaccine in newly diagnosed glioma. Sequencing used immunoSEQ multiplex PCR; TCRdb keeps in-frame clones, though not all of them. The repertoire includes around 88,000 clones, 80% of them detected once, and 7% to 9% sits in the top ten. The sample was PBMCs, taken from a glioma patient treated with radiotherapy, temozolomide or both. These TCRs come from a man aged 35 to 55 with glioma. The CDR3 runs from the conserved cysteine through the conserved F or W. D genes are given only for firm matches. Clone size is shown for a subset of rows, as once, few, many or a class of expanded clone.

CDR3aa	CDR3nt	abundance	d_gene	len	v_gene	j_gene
CASSRKVSGGHEQYF	TGCGCCAGCAGTCGCAAGGTATCAGGGGGCCACGAGCAGTACTTC	once	TRBD1	15	TRBV4-1	TRBJ2-7
CASSLREGGYTF	TGTGCCAGCAGCCTCAGGGAGGGGGGCTACACCTTC	.	.	12	TRBV4-2	TRBJ1-2
CASRPTGQGDQPQHF	TGTGCCAGCAGACCCACGGGACAGGGAGATCAGCCCCAGCATTTT	.	TRBD1	15	TRBV28	TRBJ1-5
CASSSRGRGQPQHF	TGTGCCAGCAGCAGCAGGGGGCGAGGTCAGCCCCAGCATTTT	.	TRBD1	14	TRBV7-9	TRBJ1-5
CAWVRGRGVNSPLHF	TGTGCCTGGGTCAGGGGGCGAGGTGTTAATTCACCCCTCCACTTT	.	TRBD1	15	TRBV30	TRBJ1-6
CASSRDGADEQFF	TGTGCCAGCAGCCGCGACGGGGCGGATGAGCAGTTCTTC	.	.	13	TRBV7-3	TRBJ2-1
CASSRDGTYEQYF	TGTGCCAGCAGCCGCGACGGAACCTACGAGCAGTACTTC	.	.	13	TRBV6-6	TRBJ2-7
CASSLIRGWNTEAFF	TGCGCCAGCAGCTTAATCAGGGGGTGGAACACTGAAGCTTTCTTT	.	TRBD1	15	TRBV5-1	TRBJ1-1
CASSLTGVPDPNYEQYF	TGTGCCAGCAGTTTGACGGGAGTGCCGGACCCGAACTACGAGCAGTACTTC	.	.	17	TRBV28	TRBJ2-7
CAWSVVRLAGDSGSEQYF	TGTGCCTGGAGTGTAGTAAGACTAGCGGGAGATTCCGGTAGCGAGCAGTACTTC	.	TRBD2	18	TRBV30	TRBJ2-7
CASSQFGLAGPREQFF	TGCGCCAGCAGCCAATTTGGACTAGCGGGGCCTCGGGAGCAGTTCTTC	few	TRBD2	16	TRBV4-1	TRBJ2-1
CATWYAGANVLTF	TGTGCCACCTGGTATGCTGGGGCCAACGTCCTGACTTTC	.	.	13	TRBV28	TRBJ2-6
CASSLGGVDEKLFF	TGTGCCAGCAGCTTGGGGGGAGTGGATGAAAAACTGTTTTTT	.	.	14	TRBV5-6	TRBJ1-4
CASSHGGLQYF	TGTGCCAGCAGCCACGGGGGCCTACAGTACTTC	.	.	11	TRBV11-2	TRBJ2-4
CASSRTGWNTEAFF	TGTGCCAGCAGCCGGACAGGGTGGAACACTGAAGCTTTCTTT	once	TRBD1	14	TRBV5-4	TRBJ1-1
CASSWLTSGSNDEQFF	TGTGCCAGCAGCTGGCTGACTAGCGGGAGTAACGATGAGCAGTTCTTC	.	TRBD2	16	TRBV11-2	TRBJ2-1
CASSSLRDGELFF	TGTGCCAGCAGCTCCCTCAGGGACGGGGAGCTGTTTTTT	.	.	13	TRBV7-2	TRBJ2-2